The 8 T cell receptor beta chains presented below share a single source sample, sequenced in a study of identifying expanded T cells in peripheral blood. The repertoire was sequenced with immunoSEQ multiplex PCR; TCRdb's copy has only in-frame clones and lacks some. Of about 100,000 clones listed, 87% are singletons. Sample: blood. The receptors were gathered from a person between 18 and 75 years old in good health.

The chain couples TRBV4-1 to TRBJ1-5, with TRBD1 matching 10 bases. There are 18 residues in the CDR3. With 1 base clipped from V and 6 bases from J, the junction kept 12 bases outside the gene matches. CDR1 is MGHRA and CDR2 is YSYEKL in the germline V gene. This CDR3 reads CASSQGPGTGDLRQPQHF. CDR3 in DNA: TGCGCCAGCAGCCAAGGCCCCGGGACAGGGGATTTGCGTCAGCCCCAGCATTTT.

The rearrangement joins TRBV28 to TRBJ1-5, with TRBD1 as a possible D gene (6 bases). Germline assignment: CDR1 MDHEN and CDR2 SYDVKM. Deletions cut 3 bases from V and 6 bases from J, with 24 bases between. This CDR3 comprises 18 residues. The CDR3 region is CASSFRGASGILTQPQHF. As DNA, the CDR3 is TGTGCCAGCAGTTTTCGGGGGGCATCGGGGATTTTAACTCAGCCCCAGCATTTT.

The rearrangement uses TRBV28 and TRBJ2-3, with D possibly TRBD2 on 5 matching bases. The germline V and J ends were trimmed by 3 bases and 5 bases, with 9 bases remaining between them. Germline CDR1 reads MDHEN; CDR2 reads SYDVKM. This CDR3 has 13 residues. Here the CDR3 DNA reads TGTGCCAGCAGTTTGGCTAGCCGAGATACGCAGTATTTT. Encoded protein: CASSLASRDTQYF.

The chain is built from TRBV15 and TRBJ2-3; D gene ambiguous. The CDR3 sequence is 16 residues long. The V and J ends lost 3 bases and 2 bases respectively, with 15 bases between them. Germline CDR1 LNHNV, CDR2 YYDKDF (reference sequence). The CDR3: CATSSQGYSHTDTQYF. In nucleotides, the CDR3 is TGTGCCACCAGCAGCCAAGGGTACAGCCACACAGATACGCAGTATTTT.

The chain has TRBV2 and TRBJ1-1; D is possibly TRBD1 (6 bases). The CDR3 covers 14 residues. The V end was cut by 2 bases, the J end by 1 base, with 8 bases between. Germline loops: CDR1 SNHLY, CDR2 FYNNEI. The CDR3: CASSERTANTEAFF. The CDR3 DNA follows: TGTGCCAGCAGTGAACGGACAGCGAACACTGAAGCTTTCTTT.

This clone was recorded once. This sequence joins TRBV7-9 and TRBJ2-5; TRBD1 matches 12 bases. The CDR3 covers 16 residues. J gave up 5 bases and V 5 bases, and 9 bases lay outside the gene matches. The germline V gene encodes CDR1 SEHNR and CDR2 FQNEAQ (reference sequence). The CDR3 coding sequence is TGTGCCAGCAGCCCATCCGGGACAGGGGGCTGGGAGACCCAGTACTTC. This codes for CASSPSGTGGWETQYF.

This clone is a singleton in its sample. The chain combines TRBV2 with TRBJ1-1; a weak D match, TRBD1 (6 bases). The CDR3 is 13 residues long. Between the trimmed V and J ends, which lost 8 bases and 4 bases, there was a span of 14 bases. Germline V gives CDR1 SNHLY, CDR2 FYNNEI. The CDR3 spells CASPPGAGTEAFF. CDR3 bases: TGTGCCAGCCCCCCGGGGGCGGGCACTGAAGCTTTCTTT.

This chain connects TRBV4-3 to TRBJ2-7; possible D gene TRBD1, 6 bases. This CDR3 contains 16 residues. The V gene lost 1 base and the J gene lost 2 bases, with 15 bases spanning the gap. The germline V gene has CDR1 LGHNA and CDR2 YSLEER. The CDR3 coding sequence is TGCGCCAGCAGCCAAGTGAACTCGGACAGAGCCTACGAGCAGTACTTC. Its translation: CASSQVNSDRAYEQYF.